These 2 T cell receptor beta chains originate from one sample sequenced in a study of CD8 T cells in ankylosing spondylitis. From the 5' RACE reads, TCRdb called clonotypes with MiXCR, one entry per CDR3 protein. The data show 300,000 to 350,000 distinct CDR3 sequences, with 9.5% to 13% seen just once and roughly a tenth held by the top ten. Sample: blood, either unsorted or a sorted T cell fraction (not recorded which). These TCRs come from a female donor with ankylosing spondylitis or in good health (not recorded which).

Only a few counts were recorded for this clonotype. This chain joins TRBV5-1 and TRBJ2-1; D possibly uses TRBD1 or TRBD2 (5 bases each). There are 15 residues in the CDR3. Trimming left V 0 bases short and J 9 bases short, with 16 bases between. Looked up from germline, CDR1 is SGHRS and CDR2 is YFSETQ. Here the CDR3 DNA reads TGCGCCAGCAGCTTGGACGGGGACCAGAGGCTTGAGCAGTTCTTC. Amino acid sequence: CASSLDGDQRLEQFF.

This clonotype has more than one count but fewer than ten. The chain uses TRBV10-3 and TRBJ2-3; 8 nucleotides match TRBD1. CDR3 size: 14 residues. Germline V CDR1 and CDR2: ENHRY, SYGVKD. After removal of 4 bases from V and 0 bases from J, the junction contained 0 bases not matched to a gene. The CDR3 nucleotides read TGTGCCATCAGTGGGGACAGGAGCACAGATACGCAGTATTTT. It codes for CAISGDRSTDTQYF.